This is a list of T cell receptor beta chains from one sample in a study of CD4 T cells in relation to SARS-CoV-2 and coronaviruses. The method was immunoSEQ multiplex PCR; TCRdb's version includes in-frame clones alone and lacks a portion of them. Among 30,000 to 40,000 clones listed, under 80% were seen once. What these receptors recognize is not known. Sequencing input: memory CD4+ T cells from PBMCs, cultured in vitro. These receptors came from an adult with COVID-19. The CDR3 runs from the conserved cysteine through the conserved F or W. D genes are given only for firm matches. Clone size is not always given. Where it is, it says once, few, many or a class for expanded clones.

D gene: TRBD2; J gene: TRBJ2-4; V gene: TRBV27; CDR3 length: 18; clone size: NA; CDR3 DNA: TGTGCCAGCAGGCAGGGACTAGCGGGAGGTCCGGCCAAAAACATTCAGTACTTC; CDR3 protein: CASRQGLAGGPAKNIQYF
D gene: NA; J gene: TRBJ1-1; V gene: TRBV2; CDR3 length: 15; clone size: NA; CDR3 DNA: TGTGCCAGCAGGGGATTTGAGGTGACGAACACTGAAGCTTTCTTT; CDR3 protein: CASRGFEVTNTEAFF
D gene: NA; J gene: TRBJ2-7; V gene: TRBV19; CDR3 length: 14; clone size: few; CDR3 DNA: TGTGCCAGTAGTATCCCAGGGGCATCCTACGAGCAGTACTTC; CDR3 protein: CASSIPGASYEQYF
D gene: NA; J gene: TRBJ1-5; V gene: TRBV21-1; CDR3 length: 17; clone size: NA; CDR3 DNA: TGTGCCAGCAGCAAAGAAGGGAAAAACAGTATTTATCAGCCCCAGCATTTT; CDR3 protein: CASSKEGKNSIYQPQHF
D gene: NA; J gene: TRBJ1-2; V gene: TRBV28; CDR3 length: 14; clone size: few; CDR3 DNA: TGTGCCAGCACCACCGGGGGGCGGATCTATGGCTACACCTTC; CDR3 protein: CASTTGGRIYGYTF
D gene: TRBD2; J gene: TRBJ2-5; V gene: TRBV4-1; CDR3 length: 16; clone size: once; CDR3 DNA: TGCGCCAGCAGCCAAGGGTTAGCGGGGAACCAAGAGACCCAGTACTTC; CDR3 protein: CASSQGLAGNQETQYF
D gene: NA; J gene: TRBJ1-1; V gene: TRBV3-1/TRBV3-2; CDR3 length: 15; clone size: NA; CDR3 DNA: TGTGCCAGCAGCCAAGGGAAAGGTTGGGACACTGAAGCTTTCTTT; CDR3 protein: CASSQGKGWDTEAFF
D gene: NA; J gene: TRBJ2-1; V gene: TRBV7-9; CDR3 length: 17; clone size: NA; CDR3 DNA: TGTGCCAGCAGCCGGGCCTCCGGTGCTAGCAGCTACAATGAGCAGTTCTTC; CDR3 protein: CASSRASGASSYNEQFF
D gene: NA; J gene: TRBJ1-1; V gene: TRBV2; CDR3 length: 15; clone size: few; CDR3 DNA: TGTGCCAGCAGTGAAAGGGTCGCGGTGAACACTGAAGCTTTCTTT; CDR3 protein: CASSERVAVNTEAFF
D gene: TRBD1; J gene: TRBJ2-7; V gene: TRBV30; CDR3 length: 14; clone size: NA; CDR3 DNA: TGTGCCTGGGGGGACAGGGCGCGGTCCTACGAGCAGTACTTC; CDR3 protein: CAWGDRARSYEQYF
D gene: TRBD2; J gene: TRBJ2-7; V gene: TRBV6-6; CDR3 length: 14; clone size: NA; CDR3 DNA: TGTGCCAGCAGTCGGACTAGCGGGAGCTACGAGCAGTACTTC; CDR3 protein: CASSRTSGSYEQYF
D gene: TRBD2; J gene: TRBJ2-1; V gene: TRBV20-1; CDR3 length: 11; clone size: NA; CDR3 DNA: TGCAGTGGGGGGGGCTACAATGAGCAGTTCTTC; CDR3 protein: CSGGGYNEQFF
D gene: TRBD2; J gene: TRBJ2-1; V gene: TRBV6-1; CDR3 length: 14; clone size: NA; CDR3 DNA: TGTGCCAGCAGTGACACTAGCGGGGTCAATGAGCAGTTCTTC; CDR3 protein: CASSDTSGVNEQFF
D gene: NA; J gene: TRBJ2-7; V gene: TRBV6-2/TRBV6-3; CDR3 length: 15; clone size: NA; CDR3 DNA: TGTGCCAGCAGTTACTTAACCTTCAGAGTCCACGAGCAGTACTTC; CDR3 protein: CASSYLTFRVHEQYF
D gene: NA; J gene: TRBJ2-3; V gene: TRBV2; CDR3 length: 11; clone size: NA; CDR3 DNA: TGTGCCTCGGGTCTGTCCGATACGCAGTATTTT; CDR3 protein: CASGLSDTQYF
D gene: TRBD2; J gene: TRBJ2-7; V gene: TRBV3-1/TRBV3-2; CDR3 length: 16; clone size: NA; CDR3 DNA: TGTGCCAGCAGCTATGCCCCCGGGACTAGGGCTCACGAGCAGTACTTC; CDR3 protein: CASSYAPGTRAHEQYF
D gene: TRBD1; J gene: TRBJ1-2; V gene: TRBV5-1; CDR3 length: 12; clone size: NA; CDR3 DNA: TGCGCCAGCAGCTACGGACAGGGCCGTCCGACCTTC; CDR3 protein: CASSYGQGRPTF
D gene: NA; J gene: TRBJ2-3; V gene: TRBV5-4; CDR3 length: 15; clone size: few; CDR3 DNA: TGTGCCAGCAGCCCCGGACCAAAATCCCCAGATACGCAGTATTTT; CDR3 protein: CASSPGPKSPDTQYF
D gene: NA; J gene: TRBJ2-7; V gene: TRBV28; CDR3 length: 15; clone size: NA; CDR3 DNA: TGTGCCAGCAGTCCGCAGGGGGAGCGGGCCTACGAGCAGTACTTC; CDR3 protein: CASSPQGERAYEQYF
D gene: NA; J gene: TRBJ2-7; V gene: TRBV5-6; CDR3 length: 12; clone size: once; CDR3 DNA: TGTGCCAGCAGTTCAGGAGCCTACGAGCAGTACTTC; CDR3 protein: CASSSGAYEQYF
D gene: NA; J gene: TRBJ1-1; V gene: TRBV19; CDR3 length: 12; clone size: NA; CDR3 DNA: TGTGCCAGTAGTAAGGTGAACACTGAAGCTTTCTTT; CDR3 protein: CASSKVNTEAFF
D gene: NA; J gene: TRBJ1-4; V gene: TRBV2; CDR3 length: 14; clone size: NA; CDR3 DNA: TGTGCCAGCAGTTCCAGGGTTGGCGGAGAAAAACTGTTTTTT; CDR3 protein: CASSSRVGGEKLFF
D gene: NA; J gene: TRBJ2-6; V gene: TRBV28; CDR3 length: 15; clone size: NA; CDR3 DNA: TGTGCCAGCAGTTCCACAGGGACTGGGGCCAACGTCCTGACTTTC; CDR3 protein: CASSSTGTGANVLTF
D gene: NA; J gene: TRBJ2-2; V gene: TRBV19; CDR3 length: 14; clone size: NA; CDR3 DNA: TGTGCCAGTAGCGCCCGCCCGAACACCGGGGAGCTGTTTTTT; CDR3 protein: CASSARPNTGELFF
D gene: NA; J gene: TRBJ2-3; V gene: TRBV9; CDR3 length: 17; clone size: NA; CDR3 DNA: TGTGCCAGCAGCGCCCGTCGGGGAAGAGGGAGCACAGATACGCAGTATTTT; CDR3 protein: CASSARRGRGSTDTQYF
D gene: NA; J gene: TRBJ1-2; V gene: TRBV6-2/TRBV6-3; CDR3 length: 13; clone size: few; CDR3 DNA: TGTGCCAGCAGTTACAAAGACAGCTATGGCTACACCTTC; CDR3 protein: CASSYKDSYGYTF
D gene: NA; J gene: TRBJ2-5; V gene: TRBV5-4; CDR3 length: 12; clone size: few; CDR3 DNA: TGTGCCAGCGGCCGGGACATTGAGACCCAGTACTTC; CDR3 protein: CASGRDIETQYF
D gene: TRBD1; J gene: TRBJ1-3; V gene: TRBV7-9; CDR3 length: 14; clone size: NA; CDR3 DNA: TGTGCCAGCAGCAACCAGGGGGCTGGAAACACCATATATTTT; CDR3 protein: CASSNQGAGNTIYF
D gene: TRBD2; J gene: TRBJ2-1; V gene: TRBV10-3; CDR3 length: 14; clone size: NA; CDR3 DNA: TGTGCCACTAGGACTAGCGGGAGCAACAGTGAGCAGTTCTTC; CDR3 protein: CATRTSGSNSEQFF
D gene: NA; J gene: TRBJ2-7; V gene: TRBV27; CDR3 length: 15; clone size: few; CDR3 DNA: TGTGCCAGCAGTCCCGGTGGAGGCAGGTCCTACGAGCAGTACTTC; CDR3 protein: CASSPGGGRSYEQYF
D gene: NA; J gene: TRBJ2-1; V gene: TRBV14; CDR3 length: 17; clone size: NA; CDR3 DNA: TGTGCCAGCAGCCAAAACTCGAGGGTACTATCTTACAATGAGCAGTTCTTC; CDR3 protein: CASSQNSRVLSYNEQFF
D gene: TRBD2; J gene: TRBJ2-7; V gene: TRBV18; CDR3 length: 15; clone size: NA; CDR3 DNA: TGTGCCAGCTCACCAAAACTAGGGAGGGAACACGAGCAGTACTTC; CDR3 protein: CASSPKLGREHEQYF
D gene: NA; J gene: TRBJ2-1; V gene: TRBV11-2; CDR3 length: 14; clone size: once; CDR3 DNA: TGTGCCAGCAGCCCGCTCCGGGACTTCAATGAGCAGTTCTTC; CDR3 protein: CASSPLRDFNEQFF
D gene: NA; J gene: TRBJ2-1; V gene: TRBV2; CDR3 length: 15; clone size: once; CDR3 DNA: TGTGCCAGCAGTGTAAGCGGAGGGAGCGACAATGAGCAGTTCTTC; CDR3 protein: CASSVSGGSDNEQFF
D gene: NA; J gene: TRBJ2-2; V gene: TRBV7-9; CDR3 length: 15; clone size: few; CDR3 DNA: TGTGCCAGCAGCTTGTTTAGGCGGAACACCGGGGAGCTGTTTTTT; CDR3 protein: CASSLFRRNTGELFF
D gene: TRBD2; J gene: TRBJ2-1; V gene: TRBV10-3; CDR3 length: 19; clone size: once; CDR3 DNA: TGTGCCATCAGTGAGTCCCGAAGGACTAGCGGGAACTCCTACAATGAGCAGTTCTTC; CDR3 protein: CAISESRRTSGNSYNEQFF
D gene: NA; J gene: TRBJ2-1; V gene: TRBV28; CDR3 length: 14; clone size: NA; CDR3 DNA: TGTGCCAGCAGTTTTTCCGCCAGAATCGGTGAGCAGTTCTTC; CDR3 protein: CASSFSARIGEQFF
D gene: NA; J gene: TRBJ2-7; V gene: TRBV5-4; CDR3 length: 14; clone size: NA; CDR3 DNA: TGTGCCAGCAGCTCCGAACAGTTAACCTACGAGCAGTACTTC; CDR3 protein: CASSSEQLTYEQYF
D gene: TRBD2; J gene: TRBJ2-1; V gene: TRBV15; CDR3 length: 17; clone size: NA; CDR3 DNA: TGTGCCACCAGCAGCGGACTAGCGCTAAGCTCCTACAATGAGCAGTTCTTC; CDR3 protein: CATSSGLALSSYNEQFF